The rows below give T cell receptor beta chains drawn from one sample of a study of control samples from healthy donors and cancer patients. The protocol was immunoSEQ multiplex PCR, while the TCRdb copy is restricted to in-frame clones and leaves out a portion. The sample shows under 95,000 clones, approximately 80% of them seen only once. Sequenced material: blood. Every receptor here comes from a man over 45 in good health. Both conserved end residues are part of each CDR3. Fields, in order: J gene, V gene, CDR3 protein.

j_call: TRBJ2-3
v_call: TRBV15
cdr3_aa: CATSRSSGATDTQYF

j_call: TRBJ1-1
v_call: TRBV29-1
cdr3_aa: CSVEDFRPGQIRAFF

j_call: TRBJ2-5
v_call: TRBV7-9
cdr3_aa: CAVGEQETQYF

j_call: TRBJ1-1
v_call: TRBV29-1
cdr3_aa: CSPLGAGQTEAFF

j_call: TRBJ1-4
v_call: TRBV10-3
cdr3_aa: CAIRDPGGEKLFF

j_call: TRBJ2-1
v_call: TRBV5-1
cdr3_aa: CASSESSGAWNEQFF

j_call: TRBJ2-1
v_call: TRBV11-3
cdr3_aa: CASSLGTSGRDEQFF

j_call: TRBJ1-2
v_call: TRBV11-2
cdr3_aa: CASRTSTLRTDYGYTF

j_call: TRBJ1-2
v_call: TRBV28
cdr3_aa: CASSSRGGPYGYTF

j_call: TRBJ1-2
v_call: TRBV3-1/TRBV3-2
cdr3_aa: CASSQVTGGGYGYTF

j_call: TRBJ1-4
v_call: TRBV18
cdr3_aa: CASSPPTGFEKLFF

j_call: TRBJ2-2
v_call: TRBV29-1
cdr3_aa: CSSRTGGTGELFF

j_call: TRBJ1-6
v_call: TRBV30
cdr3_aa: CAWSSDRGIYNSPLHF

j_call: TRBJ2-2
v_call: TRBV7-2
cdr3_aa: CASSLLGRANTGELFF

j_call: TRBJ2-1
v_call: TRBV19
cdr3_aa: CASSITGTGSNEQFF

j_call: TRBJ2-1
v_call: TRBV11-3
cdr3_aa: CASSSSGRTPEDEQFF

j_call: TRBJ2-7
v_call: TRBV30
cdr3_aa: CAWSQGRQTYEQYF

j_call: TRBJ2-1
v_call: TRBV6-4
cdr3_aa: CASSDLTAGYNEQFF